This passage covers 5 T cell receptor beta chains from one sample sequenced in a study of blood T cell repertoires in COVID-19. The table came from immunoSEQ multiplex PCR; TCRdb's copy has only in-frame clones and leaves some out. There are about 130,000 clones in the sample; 70% to 90% occur only once, and over 1% lies in the top ten. Sequencing was carried out using peripheral blood. The origin of the receptors is a woman of 80 years or more with acute or convalescent COVID-19.

This chain connects TRBV2 to TRBJ2-5, with D perhaps TRBD1 (5 bases). The ends were cut back, 6 bases at V and 14 bases at J, with 16 bases in the middle. The CDR3 has 11 residues. The germline V gene has CDR1 SNHLY and CDR2 FYNNEI. CDR3 sequence reads: CASSPLSDSYF. The CDR3 nucleotides read TGTGCCAGCAGCCCCCTCTCCGACAGTTACTTC.

The V gene is TRBV24-1, the J gene TRBJ2-5, with D perhaps matching TRBD2 (7 bases). The V and J ends lost 0 bases and 2 bases respectively, with 9 bases between them. This CDR3 is built from 15 residues. The V gene's germline CDR1 is KGHDR and CDR2 SFDVKD. CDR3 sequence reads: CATSDLGRGQETQYF. As DNA, the CDR3 is TGTGCCACCAGTGATTTGGGGAGGGGGCAAGAGACCCAGTACTTC.

J is TRBJ1-2 and V is TRBV19, with D possibly being TRBD1 (6 bases). Trimming removed 5 bases at V and 2 bases at J, with 9 bases between. Germline lookup yields CDR1 LNHDA and CDR2 SQIVND (reference sequence). This CDR3 is built from 13 residues. The CDR3 bases are TGTGCCAGTAGTGCCGACAGGAACTATGGCTACACCTTC. Translation: CASSADRNYGYTF.

CDR3 nucleotide sequence: TGTGCCAGCACTGGCACAACGCGGGGGACAGGGGGAGTCAATCAGCCCCAGCATTTT. Its translation is CASTGTTRGTGGVNQPQHF. This chain connects TRBV2 to TRBJ1-5; the match to TRBD1 covers 11 bases. This CDR3 spans 19 amino acids. Germline CDR1 SNHLY, CDR2 FYNNEI. J lost 3 bases, V lost 7 bases, and 17 bases had no gene match.

This sequence joins TRBV27 and TRBJ2-7, with 9 bases that match TRBD2. J gave up 2 bases and V 6 bases, and 8 bases lay outside the gene matches. CDR3 length: 15 residues. Germline CDR1 reads MNHEY; CDR2 reads SMNVEV (reference sequence). CDR3: CASSLSSGVTYEQYF. The CDR3 region has the DNA TGTGCCAGCAGCCTATCTAGCGGGGTTACCTACGAGCAGTACTTC.